This T cell receptor beta chain was found in a study of blood T cell repertoires in COVID-19 (dated by TCRdb to about 2020). Regarding the research as a whole: The collaborator samples originated in the United States, Italy and Spain and spanned the acute and convalescent phases of COVID-19. A de-identified subject ID, COVID-19 status, age in years and sex were almost always included in the sample metadata. Where available, HLA class I and class II types were taken from metadata supplied by the sample provider and were not determined by assay-based typing. Deeply sampled blood TCRbeta repertoires from subjects exposed to, actively infected with, or recovered from COVID-19 were included in the dataset. Samples came from the ongoing ImmuneRACE study (first 160 participants) plus 1,254 subjects from 6 global collaborators. The repertoires were released in a freely available public database intended as a resource for research on the immune response to SARS-CoV-2. The material from the prospective study consisted of cDNA or gDNA derived from T cells, B-cell-depleted T cells, or PBMCs. The investigation overall reported the following: The amount of clinical and demographic metadata varied by source and participant and was provided uncurated.

Each collaborating institution followed its own protocols to collect whole blood in K2EDTA tubes. Collaborator samples were shipped for TCRbeta analysis as frozen whole blood, isolated PBMCs, or DNA extracted from either sample type. On this clone: Which antigen it targets is not known. One base away there is no much larger clone; base qualities are not given.

The immunoSEQ Assay, a bias-controlled multiplex PCR, was used to amplify TCRbeta CDR3 regions from genomic DNA. In the source study's methods: Within the assay, amplification of reference gene primers was used to estimate how many nucleated cells each sample contained. To quantify the absolute abundance of each unique TCRbeta CDR3 rearrangement, sequence reads were collapsed and filtered. For each sample, productive Simpson clonality was calculated by taking the square root of Simpson's diversity index across productive rearrangements. In its TCRdb copy, this immuneACCESS table keeps in-frame sequences only and misses some clones. Where compared with another copy, unresolved V genes explain less than half of these, and the others have no known cause. D and trimming come from the DNA, and the V and J calls and clone size come from that table. Within this sample are hundreds of thousands of clones, with approximately 81% of them counted one time only. The ten largest clones represent 15% to 20% of the sample.

The junction shows trimming of 3 bases on V and 4 bases on J, and the gene matches do not reach 1 base of it. The germline V gene specifies KGHDR as CDR1 and SFDVKD as CDR2. From the cysteine up to the phenylalanine, the CDR3 has a length of 13 residues. The only DNA kept is the CDR3, 39 bases in frame from the first base. Sequencing was performed on peripheral blood. The sequence was collected from a woman of 80 years or more with active or convalescent COVID-19. Recombination joined TRBV24-1 with TRBJ1-2; 7 bases in between match TRBD1. At the DNA level, the sequence is TGTGCCACCAGTGATCAGGGGGGCTATGGCTACACCTTC. Its protein is CATSDQGGYGYTF.